The 26 T cell receptor beta chains below all came from one sample that was sequenced in a study of blood T cell repertoires in COVID-19. Measured with immunoSEQ multiplex PCR; TCRdb has only the in-frame clones, and not every one. This table has a few hundred thousand clones, over 75% appearing once. Sequencing was carried out using PBMCs or T cells enriched from blood (not recorded which). These receptor sequences come from a woman between 40 and 50 years old who had recovered from COVID-19.

The rearrangement links TRBV5-6 to TRBJ1-2; tentative D call: TRBD1 (5 bases). The CDR3 covers 12 residues. The V gene's germline CDR1 is SGHDT and CDR2 YYEEEE. V was cut by 4 bases and J by 2 bases, with 6 bases left in between. CDR3 in amino acids: CASSPGNYGYTF. In nucleotides, the CDR3 is TGTGCCAGCAGCCCAGGGAACTATGGCTACACCTTC.

CDR3 nucleotide sequence: TGTGCCTGGGCGGTCTCCTACGAGCAGTACTTC. This encodes CAWAVSYEQYF. The genes are TRBV30 and TRBJ2-7; no firm D call. V lost 5 bases and J 0 bases, leaving 5 bases between the germline ends. From germline, CDR1 is GTSNPN and CDR2 SVGIG (reference sequence). The CDR3 sequence is 11 residues long.

This chain links TRBV7-2 with TRBJ1-1, with TRBD1 as a possible D gene (5 bases). The length of the CDR3 is 16 residues. CDR1 and CDR2 (germline): SGHTA, FQGNSA. The V end lost 3 bases, the J end lost 2 bases, and 16 bases lay between the germline ends. CDR3 nucleotide sequence: TGTGCCAGCAGCTTGGCGCTTTGGCAGGGTAACACTGAAGCTTTCTTT. It is translated as CASSLALWQGNTEAFF.

This chain connects TRBV5-1 to TRBJ2-7; 9 positions match TRBD2. The CDR3 is made up of 16 amino acids. After removal of 2 bases from V and 1 base from J, the junction contained 7 bases not matched to a gene. Germline V gives CDR1 SGHRS, CDR2 YFSETQ. The CDR3 protein is CASSLGPSGTSYEQYF. The CDR3 coding sequence is TGCGCCAGCAGCTTAGGTCCTAGCGGGACATCCTACGAGCAGTACTTC.

This chain joins TRBV7-9 and TRBJ1-1, with D hard to call. Germline CDR1 SEHNR, CDR2 FQNEAQ (reference sequence). Between the trimmed V and J ends, which lost 1 base and 3 bases, there was a span of 9 bases. CDR3 size: 14 residues. The chain's CDR3 is CASSLVDRDTEAFF. The CDR3 bases are TGTGCCAGCAGCTTAGTCGATCGGGACACTGAAGCTTTCTTT.

In DNA form, the CDR3 reads TGTGCCAGCAGTTTTGCGGGGGGAGCCTACGAGCAGTACTTC. Protein sequence: CASSFAGGAYEQYF. The chain links TRBV27 to TRBJ2-7; 8 nucleotides match TRBD2. Germline trimming cut 3 bases from V and 2 bases from J; bases unmatched to any gene: 3. CDR3 length: 14 residues. The germline CDR1 and CDR2 sequences are MNHEY and SMNVEV (reference sequence).

J is TRBJ1-2 and V is TRBV28; tentative D call: TRBD1 (6 bases). This CDR3 comprises 15 residues. Deletions cut 8 bases from V and 2 bases from J, with 18 bases between. CDR1 MDHEN and CDR2 SYDVKM come from the germline V gene. CDR3 residues: CASRFTGTPNYGYTF. In nucleotides, the CDR3 is TGTGCCAGCCGATTTACCGGGACACCCAACTATGGCTACACCTTC.

This clone was detected once. This chain joins TRBV5-4 and TRBJ1-5; D might be TRBD1 (5 bases). CDR1 SGHNT and CDR2 YYREEE come from the germline V gene (reference sequence). The V end was cut by 2 bases, the J end by 2 bases, with 11 bases between. There are 15 residues in the CDR3. The CDR3 DNA follows: TGTGCCAGCAGCTTTGGGGGGACGGGCAATCAGCCCCAGCATTTT. Protein sequence: CASSFGGTGNQPQHF.

The chain's CDR3 is CASSSQAGGLDTQYF. DNA of the CDR3: TGTGCCAGCAGCTCACAAGCGGGGGGGTTAGATACGCAGTATTTT. The genes are TRBV7-3 and TRBJ2-3; TRBD2 agrees at 10 bases. The trim removed 4 bases at V and 5 bases at J, leaving 6 bases unmatched. The CDR3 runs to 15 residues. Germline CDR1 and CDR2: SGHTA and FQGTGA.

This chain links TRBV7-8 with TRBJ2-1, with 9 bases matching TRBD2. Germline assignment: CDR1 SGHVS and CDR2 FQNEAQ. The CDR3 is made up of 19 amino acids. Unmatched junction bases numbered 11, after V lost 1 base and J lost 1 base. The CDR3, as DNA: TGTGCCAGCAGCTTAGGACTAGCGGTCACAACGGGGTCCTACAATGAGCAGTTCTTC. This codes for CASSLGLAVTTGSYNEQFF. The full variable domain, rest sourced from reference TRBV7-8 and TRBJ2-1, is GAGVSQSPRYKVAKRGQDVALRCDPISGHVSLFWYQQALGQGPEFLTYFQNEAQLDKSGLPSDRFFAERPEGSVSTLKIQRTQQEDSAVYLCASSLGLAVTTGSYNEQFFGPGTRLTVL.

The V call is TRBV30, the J call TRBJ1-3, with a possible D match to TRBD1 (5 bases). This CDR3 region has 15 residues. Germline loops: CDR1 GTSNPN, CDR2 SVGIG (reference sequence). Deletions cut 0 bases from V and 7 bases from J, with 16 bases between. In nucleotides, the CDR3 is TGTGCCTGGAGTGTTCCCAGGGAAATTTTGAACACCATATATTTT. Residues: CAWSVPREILNTIYF.

The chain has TRBV27 and TRBJ2-1; D is possibly TRBD2 (5 bases). CDR1 is MNHEY, CDR2 SMNVEV, per germline (reference sequence). This CDR3 region has 13 residues. The ends were cut back, 2 bases at V and 8 bases at J, with 10 bases in the middle. DNA of the CDR3: TGTGCCAGCAGTTTACAAGGGAGCGATGAGCAGTTCTTC. This codes for CASSLQGSDEQFF.

The chain couples TRBV18 to TRBJ2-5; D gene uncertain. The CDR3 covers 13 residues. CDR1 is KGHSH, CDR2 LQKENI, per germline. The V end was cut by 2 bases, the J end by 5 bases, with 9 bases between. The DNA for the CDR3 is TGTGCCAGCTCACCAGTGCAGGATGAGACCCAGTACTTC. It encodes CASSPVQDETQYF.

V is TRBV9 and J is TRBJ1-6, with D tentatively TRBD1 (5 bases). V was shortened by 4 bases and J by 7 bases, with 9 bases between the two germline ends. The germline CDR1 and CDR2 sequences are SGDLS and YYNGEE. This CDR3 has 13 amino acids. CDR3 residues: CASSYGGNSPLHF. In nucleotides, the CDR3 is TGTGCCAGCAGCTACGGGGGGAATTCACCCCTCCACTTT.

The rearrangement uses TRBV15 and TRBJ2-1; TRBD1 matches at 10 bases. The CDR3 runs to 15 residues. CDR1 and CDR2 (germline): LNHNV, YYDKDF (reference sequence). Unmatched junction bases numbered 6, after V lost 6 bases and J lost 4 bases. The CDR3, as DNA: TGTGCCACCAGAGCCGGGACAGGGGAGTACAATGAGCAGTTCTTC. The encoded protein is CATRAGTGEYNEQFF.

This sequence joins TRBV7-3 and TRBJ2-5; tentative D call: TRBD2 (5 bases). Germline assignment: CDR1 SGHTA and CDR2 FQGTGA. The length of the CDR3 is 15 residues. Trimming pared 0 bases from V and 5 bases from J, leaving 13 bases between. CDR3 in DNA: TGTGCCAGCAGCTTAACAGGAAATAGAGGGGAGACCCAGTACTTC. Protein product: CASSLTGNRGETQYF.

The rearrangement uses TRBV3-1 (or the pseudogene TRBV3-2) and TRBJ2-7; maybe TRBD1 (5 bases). The V and J ends lost 6 bases and 2 bases respectively, with 11 bases between them. The germline V gene has CDR1 LGHDT and CDR2 YNNKEL (reference sequence). The CDR3 length is 13 residues. CDR3 sequence (DNA): TGTGCCAGCAGGGATGGGGCCCCCTACGAGCAGTACTTC. This translates into CASRDGAPYEQYF.

The chain is built from TRBV18 and TRBJ1-1; D is possibly TRBD1 (6 bases). This CDR3 has 14 residues. CDR1 is KGHSH and CDR2 is LQKENI in the germline V gene. Deletions cut 5 bases from V and 0 bases from J, with 10 bases between. CDR3 amino acids: CASSDDRLNTEAFF. In nucleotides, the CDR3 is TGTGCCAGCTCAGATGACAGGCTGAACACTGAAGCTTTCTTT.

V and J are TRBV27 and TRBJ2-1; 13 bases are shared with TRBD2. The CDR3 runs to 18 residues. The germline V gene encodes CDR1 MNHEY and CDR2 SMNVEV (reference sequence). Trimming at V came to 5 bases and at J to 6 bases, leaving 13 bases not matched to a gene. DNA of the CDR3: TGTGCCAGCAGTCAAGGACTAGCGGGGGTCAGATTGGGCAATGAGCAGTTCTTC. Its protein is CASSQGLAGVRLGNEQFF.

This clone was found once. This chain links TRBV5-1 with TRBJ2-1, with TRBD1 matching over 8 bases. This CDR3 is built from 14 residues. CDR1 is SGHRS and CDR2 is YFSETQ in the germline V gene. V was clipped by 1 base and J by 7 bases; unmatched bases: 4. CDR3 loop: CASSLQTGGNEQFF. In DNA, the CDR3 is TGCGCCAGCAGCTTGCAAACAGGGGGGAATGAGCAGTTCTTC.

CDR3: CASSDGRATDTQYF. The CDR3 region has the DNA TGTGCCAGCTCGGACGGGAGGGCCACAGATACGCAGTATTTT. This chain joins TRBV19 and TRBJ2-3, with 8 bases aligning to TRBD2. The CDR3 is 14 residues long. V shed 9 bases, J shed 2 bases, and the junction held 7 bases outside the gene matches. Germline assignment: CDR1 LNHDA and CDR2 SQIVND (reference sequence).

The chain joins TRBV6-1 to TRBJ1-5, with TRBD1 as a possible D gene (5 bases). This CDR3 region has 18 residues. Germline values: CDR1 MNHNS, CDR2 SASEGT. V lost 3 bases, J lost 8 bases, and 26 bases lay in between. The CDR3 bases are TGTGCCAGCAGTGAGCCGGAGAAAACGACAGTAGTAGTGAAGCCCCAGCATTTT. Translation: CASSEPEKTTVVVKPQHF.

This sequence joins TRBV7-9 and TRBJ2-2; D might be TRBD1 (5 bases). CDR1 is SEHNR, CDR2 FQNEAQ, per germline (reference sequence). The CDR3 is made up of 16 amino acids. Trimming left V 2 bases short and J 0 bases short, with 10 bases between. In DNA, the CDR3 is TGTGCCAGCAGCTTACTTGGCAGGGCGAACACCGGGGAGCTGTTTTTT. This sequence encodes CASSLLGRANTGELFF. The full variable domain, its missing parts supplied by reference TRBV7-9 and TRBJ2-2, is DTGVSQNPRHKITKRGQNVTFRCDPISEHNRLYWYRQTLGQGPEFLTYFQNEAQLEKSRLLSDRFSAERPKGSFSTLEIQRTEQGDSAMYLCASSLLGRANTGELFFGEGSRLTVL.

The rearrangement joins TRBV28 to TRBJ1-1; possible D gene TRBD1, 5 bases. The CDR3 runs to 14 residues. Germline CDR1 MDHEN, CDR2 SYDVKM. V lost 2 bases and J lost 1, with 8 bases in between. CDR3 residues: CASSLQGRNTEAFF. CDR3 DNA: TGTGCCAGCAGTTTACAGGGCCGGAACACTGAAGCTTTCTTT.

The V call is TRBV4-2, the J call TRBJ2-5; 10 bases match TRBD2. With 0 bases clipped from V and 2 bases from J, the junction kept 9 bases outside the gene matches. Germline-derived CDR1 and CDR2 are LGHNA and YNFKEQ. CDR3 length: 18 amino acids. CDR3 loop: CASSQEAETSGRQETQYF. CDR3 coding DNA: TGTGCCAGCAGCCAAGAGGCGGAGACTAGCGGGCGGCAAGAGACCCAGTACTTC.

The chain uses TRBV28 and TRBJ1-1, with a weak D call TRBD1 (6 bases). Trimming left V 8 bases short and J 2 bases short, with 21 bases between. CDR1 MDHEN and CDR2 SYDVKM come from the germline V gene. The CDR3 length is 16 residues. The CDR3 DNA is TGTGCCAGCGCCCGGGGCGGGGGCCAGGCAAACACTGAAGCTTTCTTT. Its translation is CASARGGGQANTEAFF. The full variable domain, with the rest looked up from reference TRBV28 and TRBJ1-1, is DVKVTQSSRYLVKRTGEKVFLECVQDMDHENMFWYRQDPGLGLRLIYFSYDVKMKEKGDIPEGYSVSREKKERFSLILESASTNQTSMYLCASARGGGQANTEAFFGQGTRLTVV.